These 12 T cell receptor beta chains came from one sample sequenced in a study of T cell repertoires in cytomegalovirus infection. MiXCR was run by TCRdb on the reads, yielding one entry per CDR3 protein. The sample holds 300,000 to 400,000 distinct CDR3 sequences, 25% seen once. Their target antigens are unknown. The source was cultured PBMCs, collected from culture after CMV antigen stimulation. The receptors originated from a human donor in good health (CMV status not recorded). Some clones in this sample may be carry-over from other donors' samples.

The V and J genes are TRBV4-3 and TRBJ2-2, with a weak D call TRBD2 (6 bases). V dropped 10 bases and J dropped 2 bases, with 14 bases sitting between them. CDR3 length: 14 amino acids. Germline V gives CDR1 LGHNA, CDR2 YSLEER. The CDR3 protein is CATAEGTNTGELFF. Written as DNA, the CDR3 is TGCGCCACCGCCGAGGGGACTAACACCGGGGAGCTGTTTTTT.

Ten or more counts support this clonotype. CDR3 loop: CSVRDRENYGYTF. DNA of the CDR3: TGCAGCGTCCGGGACCGCGAAAACTATGGCTACACCTTC. The chain joins TRBV29-1 to TRBJ1-2; D might be TRBD1 (5 bases). Germline-derived CDR1 and CDR2 are SQVTM and ANQGSEA. Trimming pared 6 bases from V and 2 bases from J, leaving 13 bases between. CDR3 length: 13 residues.

The rearrangement links TRBV6-6 to TRBJ2-7, with 10 nucleotides matching TRBD2. Unmatched junction bases numbered 7, after V lost 0 bases and J lost 2 bases. This CDR3 is 17 amino acids long. Per the germline V gene, CDR1 is MNHNY and CDR2 is SVGAGI (reference sequence). The CDR3 loop reads CASSYSPGAGGPYEQYV. CDR3 bases: TGTGCCAGCAGTTACTCCCCCGGAGCGGGAGGGCCCTACGAGCAGTACGTC.

This clonotype was counted between two and nine times. This chain joins TRBV6-4 and TRBJ1-2, with D tentatively TRBD1 (6 bases). The V gene lost 3 bases and the J gene lost 4 bases, with 9 bases spanning the gap. Germline V gives CDR1 MRHNA, CDR2 SNTAGT. There are 13 residues in the CDR3. In DNA form, the CDR3 reads TGTGCCAGCAGTGAGGGGGCGGGCTATGGCTACACCTTC. Translated, it gives CASSEGAGYGYTF.

V is TRBV6-1 and J is TRBJ2-5; no definite D call. The V end lost 6 bases, the J end lost 5 bases, and 19 bases lay between the germline ends. CDR3 length: 15 residues. The V gene's germline CDR1 is MNHNS and CDR2 SASEGT. The CDR3 nucleotides are TGTGCCAGCAGGGGGTGGCTGATCCGGTCGGAGACCCAGTACTTC. This translates into CASRGWLIRSETQYF.

The chain joins TRBV11-1 to TRBJ1-2; D gene uncertain. The CDR3 runs to 16 residues. V shed 2 bases and J shed 3 bases, with 16 bases lying between them. The germline V gene has CDR1 SGHAT and CDR2 FQDESV (reference sequence). This CDR3 is CASSLSPRSLDYGYTF. Written as DNA, the CDR3 is TGTGCCAGCAGCTTATCCCCCAGGAGCCTGGACTATGGCTACACCTTC.

The sample holds many counts of this clonotype. J is TRBJ1-6 and V is TRBV6-1; 7 bases line up with TRBD1. The junction had 6 bases not matched to a gene; V was cut back by 3 bases and J by 10 bases. This CDR3 is built from 14 residues. CDR1 is MNHNS and CDR2 is SASEGT in the germline V gene. The DNA for the CDR3 is TGTGCCAGCAGTGACAGACAGGGAAACTCACCCCTCCACTTT. Translated, it gives CASSDRQGNSPLHF.

This clonotype has only one observation. V and J are TRBV20-1 and TRBJ1-3; 7 positions match TRBD1. Germline lookup yields CDR1 DFQATT and CDR2 SNEGSKA (reference sequence). The CDR3 spans 14 residues. Trimming took 2 bases from V and 2 from J; bases not matched to a gene: 3. The DNA of the CDR3 is TGCAGTGCTAGAAACAGGGGCGCTGGAAACACCATATATTTT. Its translation is CSARNRGAGNTIYF.

The rearrangement links TRBV3-1 to TRBJ1-5; D is unclear. The CDR3 extends over 13 amino acids. The germline gives CDR1 LGHDT, CDR2 YNNKEL (reference sequence). V lost 2 bases, J lost 7 bases, and 9 bases lay in between. CDR3 amino acids: CASSQSTSQPQHF. CDR3 sequence (DNA): TGTGCCAGCAGCCAATCCACCAGCCAGCCCCAGCATTTT.

This clonotype was picked up a small number of times. This rearrangement joins TRBV24-1 to TRBJ2-1, with 8 bases lining up with TRBD1. The CDR3 length is 20 residues. V lost 3 bases to trimming and J lost 0 bases; unmatched junction nucleotides: 15. In germline, CDR1 is KGHDR, CDR2 SFDVKD. CDR3: CATSDQTGAQTPSSYNEQFF. The CDR3 DNA reads TGTGCCACCAGTGATCAGACAGGGGCCCAAACCCCGAGCTCCTACAATGAGCAGTTCTTC.

In this sample, this clonotype turned up a few times. The chain employs TRBV5-1 and TRBJ2-5; the D is unclear. The germline gives CDR1 SGHRS, CDR2 YFSETQ. The CDR3 consists of 18 residues. V dropped 2 bases and J dropped 1 base, with 21 bases sitting between them. The CDR3 is CASSFPSRGGELQETQYF. In nucleotides, the CDR3 is TGCGCCAGCAGCTTCCCTAGTCGAGGCGGAGAACTCCAAGAGACCCAGTACTTC.

V is TRBV5-4 and J is TRBJ2-1, with 10 positions matching TRBD2. V gave up 0 bases and J gave up 7 bases; unmatched junction bases: 4. The CDR3 sequence is 15 residues long. Germline loops: CDR1 SGHNT, CDR2 YYREEE (reference sequence). CDR3 residues: CASSLVSSGRNEQFF. The CDR3 DNA is TGTGCCAGCAGCTTGGTTTCTAGCGGGAGAAATGAGCAGTTCTTC.